Following are 10 T cell receptor beta chains from one sample sequenced in a study of technical replicates of blood from a few donors. The table came from immunoSEQ multiplex PCR; TCRdb's copy has only in-frame clones and leaves some out. The sample has approximately 81,000 clones; around 96% are singletons. The material sequenced was T cells isolated from PBMCs. The receptors shown here come from a human donor in good health.

The rearrangement joins TRBV10-2 to TRBJ2-7; 8 bases are shared with TRBD2. Germline trimming cut 5 bases from V and 3 bases from J; bases unmatched to any gene: 3. This CDR3 has 13 amino acids. The germline V gene encodes CDR1 WSHSY and CDR2 SAAADI. CDR3 sequence reads: CASSPGGGYEQYF. The CDR3 DNA follows: TGCGCCAGCAGTCCGGGGGGGGGCTACGAGCAGTACTTC.

V and J are TRBV18 and TRBJ2-3; 7 nucleotides line up with TRBD1. CDR1 and CDR2 (germline): KGHSH, LQKENI. J gave up 4 bases and V 4 bases, and 11 bases lay outside the gene matches. The CDR3 has 16 residues. For the CDR3, the DNA is TGTGCCAGCTCACGAACAGGGGATGGAAATCCAGATACGCAGTATTTT. Its protein is CASSRTGDGNPDTQYF.

This clone appeared once. The chain has TRBV5-1 and TRBJ2-1; 11 bases fit TRBD2. CDR1 and CDR2 (germline): SGHRS, YFSETQ. V shed 5 bases and J 2 bases; nucleotides not matched to a gene: 12. The CDR3 is made up of 18 amino acids. CDR3 sequence (DNA): TGCGCCAGCAGATCATCGGGGACTAGCGGACCAACCTACAATGAGCAGTTCTTC. This translates into CASRSSGTSGPTYNEQFF.

The chain employs TRBV5-1 and TRBJ1-1, with D tentatively TRBD1 (6 bases). Germline V lookup: CDR1 SGHRS, CDR2 YFSETQ. V lost 2 bases to trimming and J lost 4 bases, with 12 bases between them. The CDR3 is made up of 14 amino acids. CDR3 residues: CASSLQGGLTEAFF. The CDR3 region has the DNA TGCGCCAGCAGCTTACAGGGAGGGCTCACTGAAGCTTTCTTT. The full variable domain, completed using reference TRBV5-1 and TRBJ1-1, is KAGVTQTPRYLIKTRGQQVTLSCSPISGHRSVSWYQQTPGQGLQFLFEYFSETQRNKGNFPGRFSGRQFSNSRSEMNVSTLELGDSALYLCASSLQGGLTEAFFGQGTRLTVV.

The V gene is TRBV13, the J gene TRBJ1-1; the D is unclear. Germline V gives CDR1 PRHDT, CDR2 FYEKMQ (reference sequence). The CDR3 contains 15 residues. Deletions cut 1 base from V and 1 base from J, with 10 bases between. CDR3 nucleotides: TGTGCCAGCAGCTTAGTATCCGGGGAGAACACTGAAGCTTTCTTT. Protein product: CASSLVSGENTEAFF.

The V and J genes are TRBV29-1 and TRBJ2-1; 13 nucleotides match TRBD2. After removal of 2 bases from V and 6 bases from J, the junction contained 19 bases not matched to a gene. The CDR3 spans 20 residues. CDR1 SQVTM and CDR2 ANQGSEA come from the germline V gene. Here the CDR3 reads CSVEPSPITSGGAFTNEQFF. The CDR3 coding sequence is TGCAGCGTTGAACCCTCCCCCATCACTAGCGGGGGGGCTTTCACCAATGAGCAGTTCTTC.

The gene calls are TRBV6-5 and TRBJ1-3; 8 nucleotides align to TRBD1. Germline V lookup: CDR1 MNHEY, CDR2 SVGAGI. This CDR3 contains 15 residues. V was pared by 6 bases and J by 2 bases, with 6 bases of the junction left unmatched. This CDR3 is CASSLRQGTGNTIYF. The CDR3 region has the DNA TGTGCCAGCAGCTTAAGACAGGGGACTGGAAACACCATATATTTT.

The V gene is TRBV13, the J gene TRBJ1-5, with no clear D. The CDR3 sequence is 13 residues long. V was shortened by 2 bases and J by 7 bases, with 9 bases between the two germline ends. The V gene's germline CDR1 is PRHDT and CDR2 FYEKMQ (reference sequence). CDR3 sequence: CASSLRGKQPQHF. DNA for the CDR3: TGTGCCAGCAGCTTAAGAGGGAAACAGCCCCAGCATTTT.

The chain uses TRBV2 and TRBJ2-7; 10 bases map to TRBD1. CDR3 length: 14 amino acids. Germline V gene data show CDR1 as SNHLY and CDR2 as FYNNEI. Losses at the gene ends were 6 bases for V and 5 bases for J; bases not matched to a gene: 7. The CDR3: CASSISGTGDEQYF. The CDR3 coding sequence is TGTGCCAGCAGCATATCCGGGACAGGGGACGAGCAGTACTTC.

The chain combines TRBV30 with TRBJ1-1; D gene uncertain. The CDR3 extends over 12 amino acids. Germline V gene data show CDR1 as GTSNPN and CDR2 as SVGIG (reference sequence). Trimming stripped 5 bases from V and 6 bases from J, with 13 bases between. The CDR3 spells CAWEPGEAEAFF. CDR3 nucleotide sequence: TGTGCCTGGGAACCCGGGGAGGCTGAAGCTTTCTTT.